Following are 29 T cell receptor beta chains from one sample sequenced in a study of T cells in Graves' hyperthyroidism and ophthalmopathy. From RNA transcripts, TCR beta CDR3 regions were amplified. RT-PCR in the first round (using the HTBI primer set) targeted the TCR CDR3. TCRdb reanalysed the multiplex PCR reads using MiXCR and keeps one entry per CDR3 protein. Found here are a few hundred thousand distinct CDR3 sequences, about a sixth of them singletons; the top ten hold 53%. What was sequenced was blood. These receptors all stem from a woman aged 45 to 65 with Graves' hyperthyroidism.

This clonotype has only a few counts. CDR3: CASRQGGLNYGYTF. The CDR3, as DNA: TGTGCCAGCAGACAGGGGGGCCTTAACTATGGCTACACCTTC. This sequence joins TRBV6-1 and TRBJ1-2; 8 nucleotides align to TRBD1. The V segment lost 6 bases and the J segment 1 base; nucleotides outside the gene matches: 4. Germline V gene data show CDR1 as MNHNS and CDR2 as SASEGT. The length of the CDR3 is 14 residues.

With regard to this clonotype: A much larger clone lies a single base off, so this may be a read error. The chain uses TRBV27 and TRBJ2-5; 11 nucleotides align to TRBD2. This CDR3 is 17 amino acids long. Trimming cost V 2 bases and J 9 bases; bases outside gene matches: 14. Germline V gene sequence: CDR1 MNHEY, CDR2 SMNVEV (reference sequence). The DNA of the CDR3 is TGTGCCAGCAGTTTAGGGACTAGCGGCCAAGGAGGGGAGGCCCAGTACTTC. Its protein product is CASSLGTSGQGGEAQYF.

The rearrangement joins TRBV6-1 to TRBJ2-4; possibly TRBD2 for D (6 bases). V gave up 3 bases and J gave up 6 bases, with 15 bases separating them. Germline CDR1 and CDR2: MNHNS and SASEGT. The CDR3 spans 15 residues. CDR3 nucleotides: TGTGCCAGCAGTGACCCCGGGACTTTGGTAAACATTCAGTACTTC. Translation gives CASSDPGTLVNIQYF.

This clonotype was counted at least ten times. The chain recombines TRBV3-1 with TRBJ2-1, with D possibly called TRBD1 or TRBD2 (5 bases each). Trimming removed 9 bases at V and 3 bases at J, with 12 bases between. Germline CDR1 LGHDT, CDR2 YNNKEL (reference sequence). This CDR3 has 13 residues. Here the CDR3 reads CASRKRGYNEQFF. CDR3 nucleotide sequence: TGTGCCAGTAGGAAGAGGGGCTACAATGAGCAGTTCTTC.

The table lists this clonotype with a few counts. The CDR3 DNA reads as TGTGCCAGCAGATCCGGGAGGGCCGGGACCGGGGAGCTGTTTTTT. Translation gives CASRSGRAGTGELFF. This chain joins TRBV6-4 and TRBJ2-2; 8 positions agree with TRBD2. The V segment lost 6 bases and the J segment 5 bases; nucleotides outside the gene matches: 8. Per germline, CDR1 MRHNA and CDR2 SNTAGT. The CDR3 totals 15 residues.

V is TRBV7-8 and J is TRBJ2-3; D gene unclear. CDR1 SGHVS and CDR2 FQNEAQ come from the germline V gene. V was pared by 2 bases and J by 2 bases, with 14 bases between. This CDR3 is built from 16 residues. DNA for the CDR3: TGTGCCAGCAGCTTAATCGGCTCCAGAAACACAGATACGCAGTATTTT. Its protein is CASSLIGSRNTDTQYF.

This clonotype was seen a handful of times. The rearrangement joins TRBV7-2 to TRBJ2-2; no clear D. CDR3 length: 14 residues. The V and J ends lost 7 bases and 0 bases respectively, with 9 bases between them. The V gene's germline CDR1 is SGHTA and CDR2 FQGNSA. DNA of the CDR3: TGTGCCAGCACCATAAGACCGAACACCGGGGAGCTGTTTTTT. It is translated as CASTIRPNTGELFF.

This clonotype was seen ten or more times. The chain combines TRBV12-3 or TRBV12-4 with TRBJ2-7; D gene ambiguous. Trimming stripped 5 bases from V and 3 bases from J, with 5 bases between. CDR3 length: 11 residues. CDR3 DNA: TGTGCCAGCAGTGCCCTCTACGAGCAGTACTTC. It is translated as CASSALYEQYF.

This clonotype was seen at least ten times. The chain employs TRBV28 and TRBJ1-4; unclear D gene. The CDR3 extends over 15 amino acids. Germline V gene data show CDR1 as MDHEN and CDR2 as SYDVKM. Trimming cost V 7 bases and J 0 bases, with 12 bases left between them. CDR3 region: CASNPQAATNEKLFF. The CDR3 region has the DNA TGTGCCAGCAACCCCCAAGCTGCAACTAATGAAAAACTGTTTTTT. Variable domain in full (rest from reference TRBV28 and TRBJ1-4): DVKVTQSSRYLVKRTGEKVFLECVQDMDHENMFWYRQDPGLGLRLIYFSYDVKMKEKGDIPEGYSVSREKKERFSLILESASTNQTSMYLCASNPQAATNEKLFFGSGTQLSVL.

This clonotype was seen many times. The chain's CDR3 is CASSETTANYGYTF. CDR3 coding DNA: TGTGCCAGCAGTGAGACGACAGCTAACTATGGCTACACCTTC. This sequence joins TRBV2 and TRBJ1-2; D may be TRBD1 (5 bases). The CDR3 is 14 amino acids. Deletions cut 3 bases from V and 0 bases from J, with 8 bases between. Germline-derived CDR1 and CDR2 are SNHLY and FYNNEI.

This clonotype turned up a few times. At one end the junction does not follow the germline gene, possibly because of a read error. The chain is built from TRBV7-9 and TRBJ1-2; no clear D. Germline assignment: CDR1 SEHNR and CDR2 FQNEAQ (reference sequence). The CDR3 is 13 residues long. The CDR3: CASSKDPNYGYIF. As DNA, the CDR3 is TGTGCCAGCAGCAAGGACCCTAACTATGGCTACATCTTC.

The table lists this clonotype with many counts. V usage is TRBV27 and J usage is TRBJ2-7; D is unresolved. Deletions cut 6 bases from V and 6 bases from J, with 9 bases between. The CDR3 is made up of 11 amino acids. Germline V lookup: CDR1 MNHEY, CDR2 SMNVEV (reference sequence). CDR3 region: CASRAGLEQYF. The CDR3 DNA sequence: TGTGCCAGCAGAGCCGGCCTCGAGCAGTACTTC.

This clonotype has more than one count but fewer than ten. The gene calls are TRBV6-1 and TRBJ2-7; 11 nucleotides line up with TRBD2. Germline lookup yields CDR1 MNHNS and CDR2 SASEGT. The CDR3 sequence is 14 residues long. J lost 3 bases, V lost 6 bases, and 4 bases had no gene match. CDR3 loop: CASRGTSGYYEQYF. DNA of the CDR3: TGTGCCAGCAGGGGGACTAGCGGTTACTACGAGCAGTACTTC.

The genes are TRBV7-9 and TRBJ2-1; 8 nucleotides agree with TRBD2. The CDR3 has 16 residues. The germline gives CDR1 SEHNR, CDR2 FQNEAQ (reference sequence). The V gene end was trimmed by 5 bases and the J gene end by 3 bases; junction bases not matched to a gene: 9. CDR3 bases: TGTGCCAGCAGCCGAAAAGCGGGAGTATTCTACAATGAGCAGTTCTTC. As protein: CASSRKAGVFYNEQFF.

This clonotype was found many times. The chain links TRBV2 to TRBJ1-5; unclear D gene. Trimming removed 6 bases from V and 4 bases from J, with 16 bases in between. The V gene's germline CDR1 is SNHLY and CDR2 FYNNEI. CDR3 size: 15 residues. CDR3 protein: CASRHRDLGNQPQHF. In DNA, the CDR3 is TGTGCCAGCAGGCACCGGGATTTGGGGAATCAGCCCCAGCATTTT. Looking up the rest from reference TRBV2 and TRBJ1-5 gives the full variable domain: EPEVTQTPSHQVTQMGQEVILRCVPISNHLYFYWYRQILGQKVEFLVSFYNNEISEKSEIFDDQFSVERPDGSNFTLKIRSTKLEDSAMYFCASRHRDLGNQPQHFGDGTRLSIL.

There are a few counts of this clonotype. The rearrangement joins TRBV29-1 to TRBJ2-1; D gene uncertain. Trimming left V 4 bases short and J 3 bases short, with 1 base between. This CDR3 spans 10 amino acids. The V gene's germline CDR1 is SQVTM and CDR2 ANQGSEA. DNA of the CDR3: TGCAGCGTTGGCTACAATGAGCAGTTCTTC. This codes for CSVGYNEQFF.

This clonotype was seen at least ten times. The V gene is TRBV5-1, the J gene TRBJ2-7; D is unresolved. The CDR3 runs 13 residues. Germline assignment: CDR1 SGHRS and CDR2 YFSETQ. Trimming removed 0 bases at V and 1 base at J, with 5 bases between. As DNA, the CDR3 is TGCGCCAGCAGCTTGGAGAATTCCTACGAGCAGTACTTC. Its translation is CASSLENSYEQYF.

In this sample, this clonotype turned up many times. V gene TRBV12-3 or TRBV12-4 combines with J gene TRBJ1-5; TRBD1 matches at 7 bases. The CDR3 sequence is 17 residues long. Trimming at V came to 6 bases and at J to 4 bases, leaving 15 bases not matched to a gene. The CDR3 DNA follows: TGTGCCAGCAGCTCTCGACAGGGAAATTGGGGGAATCAGCCCCAGCATTTT. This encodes CASSSRQGNWGNQPQHF.

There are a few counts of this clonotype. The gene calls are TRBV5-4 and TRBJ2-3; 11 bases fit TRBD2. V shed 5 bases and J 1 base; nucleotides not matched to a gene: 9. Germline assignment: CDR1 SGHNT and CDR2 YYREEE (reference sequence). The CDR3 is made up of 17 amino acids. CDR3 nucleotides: TGTGCCAGCAGACAACAACTAGCGGGAGATCGCACAGATACGCAGTATTTT. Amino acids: CASRQQLAGDRTDTQYF.

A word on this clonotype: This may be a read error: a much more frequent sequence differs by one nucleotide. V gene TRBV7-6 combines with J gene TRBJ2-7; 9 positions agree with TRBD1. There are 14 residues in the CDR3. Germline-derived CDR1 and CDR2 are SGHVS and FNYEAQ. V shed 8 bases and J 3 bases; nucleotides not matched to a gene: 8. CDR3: CASGPGQGIYEQYF. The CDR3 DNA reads TGTGCCAGCGGCCCCGGACAGGGGATCTACGAGCAGTACTTC. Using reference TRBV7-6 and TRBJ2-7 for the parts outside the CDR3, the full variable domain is GAGVSQSPRYKVTKRGQDVALRCDPISGHVSLYWYRQALGQGPEFLTYFNYEAQQDKSGLPNDRFSAERPEGSISTLTIQRTEQRDSAMYRCASGPGQGIYEQYFGPGTRLTVT.

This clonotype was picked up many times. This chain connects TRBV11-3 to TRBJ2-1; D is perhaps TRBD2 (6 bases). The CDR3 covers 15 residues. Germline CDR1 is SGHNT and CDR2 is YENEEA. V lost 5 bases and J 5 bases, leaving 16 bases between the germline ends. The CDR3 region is CASSERDSGNNEQFF. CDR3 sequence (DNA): TGTGCCAGCAGCGAACGGGACTCCGGAAACAATGAGCAGTTCTTC.

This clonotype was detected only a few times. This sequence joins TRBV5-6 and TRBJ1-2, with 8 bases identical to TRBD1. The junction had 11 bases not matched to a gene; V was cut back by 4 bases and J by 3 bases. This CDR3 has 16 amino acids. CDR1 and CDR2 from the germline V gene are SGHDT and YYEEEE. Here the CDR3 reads CASSPGTGAVDYGYTF. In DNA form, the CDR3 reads TGTGCCAGCAGCCCGGGGACAGGAGCAGTTGACTATGGCTACACCTTC.

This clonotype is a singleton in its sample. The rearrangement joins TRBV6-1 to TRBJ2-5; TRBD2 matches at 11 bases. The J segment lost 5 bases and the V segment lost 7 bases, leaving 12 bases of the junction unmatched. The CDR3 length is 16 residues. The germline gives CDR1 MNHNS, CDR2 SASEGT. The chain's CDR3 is CASTGPTSGRRETQYF. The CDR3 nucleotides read TGTGCCAGCACCGGTCCCACTAGCGGGAGACGGGAGACCCAGTACTTC.

The CDR3 loop reads CASSKREVSTDTQYF. CDR3 sequence (DNA): TGTGCCAGTAGTAAGCGGGAGGTCAGCACAGATACGCAGTATTTT. The chain couples TRBV19 to TRBJ2-3, with TRBD2 matching 9 bases. Germline loops: CDR1 LNHDA, CDR2 SQIVND (reference sequence). The CDR3 is 15 residues long. The V and J ends lost 4 bases and 0 bases, in that order; junction bases with no gene match: 2. The full variable domain, with the rest looked up from reference TRBV19 and TRBJ2-3, is DGGITQSPKYLFRKEGQNVTLSCEQNLNHDAMYWYRQDPGQGLRLIYYSQIVNDFQKGDIAEGYSVSREKKESFPLTVTSAQKNPTAFYLCASSKREVSTDTQYFGPGTRLTVL.

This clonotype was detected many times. CDR3 residues: CASSDLAGRYNEQFF. The DNA of the CDR3 is TGTGCCAGCAGCGATCTAGCGGGACGGTACAATGAGCAGTTCTTC. This rearrangement joins TRBV11-2 to TRBJ2-1, with 9 bases matching TRBD2. The J segment lost 4 bases and the V segment lost 5 bases, leaving 6 bases of the junction unmatched. This CDR3 is 15 amino acids long. CDR1 SGHAT and CDR2 FQNNGV come from the germline V gene. The whole variable domain, filled in from reference TRBV11-2 and TRBJ2-1, reads EAGVAQSPRYKIIEKRQSVAFWCNPISGHATLYWYQQILGQGPKLLIQFQNNGVVDDSQLPKDRFSAERLKGVDSTLKIQPAKLEDSAVYLCASSDLAGRYNEQFFGPGTRLTVL.

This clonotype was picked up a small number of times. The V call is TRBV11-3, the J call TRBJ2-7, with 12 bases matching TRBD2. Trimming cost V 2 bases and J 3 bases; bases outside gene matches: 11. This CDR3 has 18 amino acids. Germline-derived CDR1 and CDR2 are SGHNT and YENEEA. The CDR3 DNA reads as TGTGCCAGCAGCTTATGGCCCAGGTCTAGCGGGGGGGACTACGAGCAGTACTTC. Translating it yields CASSLWPRSSGGDYEQYF.

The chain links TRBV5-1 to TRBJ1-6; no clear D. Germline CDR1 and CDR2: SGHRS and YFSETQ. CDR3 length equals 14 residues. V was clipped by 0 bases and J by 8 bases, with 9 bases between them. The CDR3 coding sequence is TGCGCCAGCAGCTTGGCCGCTGCGGATTCACCCCTCCACTTT. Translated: CASSLAAADSPLHF.

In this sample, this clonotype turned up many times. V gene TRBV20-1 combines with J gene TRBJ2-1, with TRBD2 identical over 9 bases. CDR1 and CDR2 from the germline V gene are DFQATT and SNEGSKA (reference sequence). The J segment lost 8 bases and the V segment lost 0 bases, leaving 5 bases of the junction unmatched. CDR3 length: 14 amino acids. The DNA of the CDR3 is TGCAGTGCTAGAGAGGGACTAGCTACGCATGAGCAGTTCTTC. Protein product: CSAREGLATHEQFF.

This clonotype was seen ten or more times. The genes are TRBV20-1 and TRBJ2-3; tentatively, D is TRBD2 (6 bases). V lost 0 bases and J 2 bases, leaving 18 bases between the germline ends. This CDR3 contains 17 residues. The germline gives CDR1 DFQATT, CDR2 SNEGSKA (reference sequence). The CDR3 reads CSARDDRAGSFTDTQYF. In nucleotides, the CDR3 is TGCAGTGCTAGAGATGATCGGGCGGGGTCGTTCACAGATACGCAGTATTTT.